This entry lists 26 T cell receptor beta chains sequenced from one sample in a study of T cells after yellow fever vaccination. TCRdb independently ran MiXCR on the 5' RACE reads; one entry per CDR3 protein. Here the sample spans approximately 260,000 distinct CDR3 sequences, 10% to 15% being singletons. Sample: CD4+ T cells sorted from PBMCs, taken 45 days after the yellow fever booster vaccination. The origin of the receptors is a man younger than 45 who received the YFV17D yellow fever vaccine.

This clonotype was seen more than once but under ten times. This chain uses TRBV12-3 or TRBV12-4 with TRBJ1-3; the match to TRBD1 covers 9 bases. CDR3 length equals 16 residues. V shed 4 bases, J shed 0 bases, and the junction held 4 bases outside the gene matches. This chain's CDR3 is CASSWTGAFSGNTIYF. In DNA, the CDR3 is TGTGCCAGCAGTTGGACAGGGGCCTTCTCTGGAAACACCATATATTTT.

Here the CDR3 reads CASSIPRIETQYF. In DNA, the CDR3 is TGTGCCAGCAGCATACCAAGGATTGAGACCCAGTACTTC. The rearrangement links TRBV7-9 to TRBJ2-5; unclear D gene. This CDR3 contains 13 residues. V lost 5 bases and J lost 5, with 12 bases in between. Germline V gene data show CDR1 as SEHNR and CDR2 as FQNEAQ (reference sequence). The full variable domain, in which reference TRBV7-9 and TRBJ2-5 provide the parts outside the CDR3, is DTGVSQNPRHKITKRGQNVTFRCDPISEHNRLYWYRQTLGQGPEFLTYFQNEAQLEKSRLLSDRFSAERPKGSFSTLEIQRTEQGDSAMYLCASSIPRIETQYFGPGTRLLVL.

This clonotype was counted a few times. The chain couples TRBV2 to TRBJ2-5; D might be TRBD1 (6 bases). From germline, CDR1 is SNHLY and CDR2 FYNNEI. V shed 9 bases and J shed 3 bases, with 11 bases lying between them. This CDR3 is built from 12 residues. The CDR3 reads CARGANEETQYF. CDR3 DNA sequence: TGTGCCAGGGGGGCGAACGAAGAGACCCAGTACTTC.

V is TRBV5-1 and J is TRBJ2-5, with 14 bases fitting TRBD2. Germline CDR1 and CDR2: SGHRS and YFSETQ. The CDR3 consists of 16 residues. With 3 bases clipped from V and 5 bases from J, the junction kept 6 bases outside the gene matches. The CDR3 loop is CASSSGTSGSDETQYF. The CDR3 DNA reads as TGCGCCAGCAGCTCCGGGACTAGCGGGAGTGATGAGACCCAGTACTTC.

The rearrangement uses TRBV24-1 and TRBJ2-1, with a possible D match to TRBD1 (6 bases). Per germline, CDR1 KGHDR and CDR2 SFDVKD. Trimming removed 2 bases at V and 13 bases at J, with 14 bases between. CDR3 length: 13 amino acids. The CDR3 nucleotides are TGTGCCACCAGTGATTCCCCCCGGGACAACCAGTTCTTC. This sequence encodes CATSDSPRDNQFF.

This clonotype turned up a few times. This chain links TRBV20-1 with TRBJ2-7, with a tentative D call TRBD1 (6 bases). Per the germline V gene, CDR1 is DFQATT and CDR2 is SNEGSKA (reference sequence). V gave up 3 bases and J gave up 7 bases, with 13 bases separating them. The CDR3 is 12 amino acids. In DNA, the CDR3 is TGCAGTGCTAGCTATCAGGGGAATGAGCAGTACTTC. Its translation is CSASYQGNEQYF.

This clonotype was observed at least ten times. This chain connects TRBV14 to TRBJ1-3, with D uncertain. The CDR3 has 16 amino acids. Germline CDR1 and CDR2: SGHDN and FVKESK. The V end lost 0 bases, the J end lost 0 bases, and 9 bases lay between the germline ends. The CDR3 is CASSQDAGLSGNTIYF. CDR3 sequence (DNA): TGTGCCAGCAGCCAAGACGCCGGACTCTCTGGAAACACCATATATTTT.

This clonotype was observed a handful of times. The chain combines TRBV7-2 with TRBJ2-5; D uncertain. V was shortened by 5 bases and J by 4 bases, with 14 bases between the two germline ends. CDR1 SGHTA and CDR2 FQGNSA come from the germline V gene. The length of the CDR3 is 14 residues. The CDR3 is CASSPFGGRETQYF. The CDR3 nucleotides read TGTGCCAGCAGCCCATTCGGTGGCAGAGAGACCCAGTACTTC.

This clonotype has more than one count but fewer than ten. The genes are TRBV10-3 and TRBJ2-1; 12 positions agree with TRBD2. This CDR3 spans 17 amino acids. In germline, CDR1 is ENHRY, CDR2 SYGVKD. V was pared by 6 bases and J by 4 bases, with 10 bases of the junction left unmatched. CDR3 loop: CAIRARTSGTSYNEQFF. CDR3 sequence (DNA): TGTGCCATCAGGGCGAGGACTAGCGGGACGAGTTACAATGAGCAGTTCTTC.

This clonotype was counted between two and nine times. This chain uses TRBV28 with TRBJ2-3; perhaps TRBD1 as D (6 bases). The ends were cut back, 4 bases at V and 1 base at J, with 15 bases in the middle. Germline-derived CDR1 and CDR2 are MDHEN and SYDVKM. The CDR3 runs 16 residues. CDR3 DNA: TGTGCCAGCAGTTCAGGGGTTGTTAGGGGCACAGATACGCAGTATTTT. It specifies CASSSGVVRGTDTQYF.

This chain connects TRBV29-1 to TRBJ2-2; TRBD2 might be the D (6 bases). Germline CDR1 SQVTM, CDR2 ANQGSEA. The CDR3 runs 15 residues. V was clipped by 7 bases and J by 0 bases, with 15 bases between them. This CDR3 reads CSANGVAANTGELFF. As DNA, the CDR3 is TGCAGCGCAAACGGGGTAGCGGCGAACACCGGGGAGCTGTTTTTT.

The CDR3 is CATSSKGGLGQPQHF. The CDR3 DNA reads TGTGCCACCAGCAGTAAGGGGGGGCTGGGGCAGCCCCAGCATTTT. The rearrangement uses TRBV15 and TRBJ1-5, with D perhaps TRBD1 (6 bases). V lost 3 bases to trimming and J lost 7 bases, with 16 bases between them. The CDR3 extends over 15 amino acids. Looked up from germline, CDR1 is LNHNV and CDR2 is YYDKDF (reference sequence).

The rearrangement uses TRBV5-1 and TRBJ1-5; 9 nucleotides agree with TRBD1. The CDR3 is made up of 16 amino acids. Germline V lookup: CDR1 SGHRS, CDR2 YFSETQ. The J segment lost 6 bases and the V segment lost 0 bases, leaving 7 bases of the junction unmatched. The CDR3 here is CASSLGTGGSGQPQHF. The CDR3 nucleotides read TGCGCCAGCAGCTTGGGAACAGGGGGCTCTGGTCAGCCCCAGCATTTT.

This clonotype has at least ten counts. The chain uses TRBV15 and TRBJ2-7, with 10 bases aligning to TRBD1. There are 14 residues in the CDR3. Germline-derived CDR1 and CDR2 are LNHNV and YYDKDF (reference sequence). V lost 4 bases to trimming and J lost 4 bases; unmatched junction nucleotides: 4. CDR3 loop: CATSTRTGGYEQYF. CDR3 nucleotide sequence: TGTGCCACCAGCACTCGGACAGGGGGATACGAGCAGTACTTC.

This clonotype was recorded many times. The CDR3 reads CASSLTSSYNEQFF. In DNA, the CDR3 is TGTGCCAGCAGCCTGACGAGTTCCTACAATGAGCAGTTCTTC. The chain is built from TRBV7-2 and TRBJ2-1; unclear D gene. The CDR3 consists of 14 residues. CDR1 and CDR2 (germline): SGHTA, FQGNSA. V was pared by 5 bases and J by 1 base, with 9 bases between.

The chain couples TRBV20-1 to TRBJ1-2; D is uncertain. The germline CDR1 and CDR2 sequences are DFQATT and SNEGSKA (reference sequence). CDR3 length equals 14 residues. The V end was cut by 6 bases, the J end by 4 bases, with 18 bases between. The CDR3 spells CSATSGVNIYGYTF. The CDR3 nucleotides read TGCAGTGCGACCAGCGGGGTGAATATCTATGGCTACACCTTC.

This clonotype was picked up a small number of times. The V call is TRBV7-3, the J call TRBJ2-3, with D perhaps given as TRBD1 or TRBD2 (7 bases each). Germline-derived CDR1 and CDR2 are SGHTA and FQGTGA. Trimming took 3 bases from V and 8 from J, leaving 12 bases between them. The CDR3 has 13 residues. In DNA, the CDR3 is TGTGCCAGCAGCTTCACAGGGGAGGGTACGCAGTATTTT. This encodes CASSFTGEGTQYF.

CDR3 DNA sequence: TGCAGCGTGACGCCTCATGGGACGGACGAGCAGTACTTC. Amino acid sequence: CSVTPHGTDEQYF. The chain uses TRBV29-1 and TRBJ2-7, with D possibly called TRBD1 or TRBD2 (5 bases each). The CDR3 runs to 13 residues. The germline V and J ends were trimmed by 6 bases and 5 bases, with 17 bases remaining between them. CDR1 and CDR2 from the germline V gene are SQVTM and ANQGSEA.

This clonotype was counted a few times. The chain couples TRBV7-2 to TRBJ2-7; 10 bases match TRBD2. Germline V gene lookup returns CDR1 SGHTA and CDR2 FQGNSA. V dropped 5 bases and J dropped 4; count of bases not matched to a gene: 5. The CDR3 is 14 amino acids. CDR3 nucleotides: TGTGCCAGCAGCCAGACTAGCGGGCCGTACGAGCAGTACTTC. Amino acids: CASSQTSGPYEQYF.

The chain uses TRBV6-2 or TRBV6-3 and TRBJ2-3; D unclear. The V gene's germline CDR1 is MNHEY and CDR2 SVGEGT. V gave up 0 bases and J gave up 3 bases, with 16 bases separating them. The CDR3 is 17 amino acids. The CDR3 loop is CASSYSIQSSWTDTQYF. The CDR3 DNA reads TGTGCCAGCAGTTACTCGATCCAAAGCTCGTGGACAGATACGCAGTATTTT.

J is TRBJ2-3 and V is TRBV5-1; 8 bases match TRBD2. Trimming removed 4 bases from V and 6 bases from J; junction bases left unmatched: 7. The CDR3 consists of 14 residues. Germline-derived CDR1 and CDR2 are SGHRS and YFSETQ. The CDR3 is CASSALSGSDTQYF. The CDR3 DNA is TGCGCCAGCAGCGCCCTGAGCGGGAGTGATACGCAGTATTTT.

The CDR3 DNA is TGCGCCAGCAGCCCGAGCCCACAGGGGGCGGGCACTGAAGCTTTCTTT. Protein product: CASSPSPQGAGTEAFF. This sequence joins TRBV5-1 and TRBJ1-1, with 9 bases fitting TRBD1. V dropped 4 bases and J dropped 4; count of bases not matched to a gene: 11. Germline lookup yields CDR1 SGHRS and CDR2 YFSETQ. The CDR3 loop spans 16 amino acids.

This clonotype was detected a few times. A read error may account for a junction end that differs from germline. The chain joins TRBV10-1 to TRBJ2-1; weak D call: TRBD2 (6 bases). The germline V gene has CDR1 WNHNN and CDR2 SYGVQD (reference sequence). This CDR3 region has 15 residues. CDR3 sequence: CARSGGAKAYNEQFF. The CDR3 nucleotides are TGCGCCAGAAGTGGAGGGGCTAAGGCCTACAATGAGCAGTTCTTC.

Many counts were recorded for this clonotype. V usage is TRBV11-2 and J usage is TRBJ2-5; the D gene is possibly TRBD2 (6 bases). The CDR3 runs to 16 residues. The V end was cut by 4 bases, the J end by 4 bases, with 19 bases between. Germline values: CDR1 SGHAT, CDR2 FQNNGV. The CDR3 sequence: CASSSRLGEIGETQYF. In nucleotides, the CDR3 is TGTGCCAGCAGCTCACGACTAGGGGAGATAGGAGAGACCCAGTACTTC.

The table lists this clonotype with a few counts. The J gene is TRBJ2-2, the V gene TRBV5-1; 11 nucleotides match TRBD2. CDR3 length: 19 residues. The germline V gene encodes CDR1 SGHRS and CDR2 YFSETQ. J lost 5 bases, V lost 0 bases, and 12 bases had no gene match. CDR3 amino acids: CASSLATPGTSGLTGELFF. The CDR3 coding sequence is TGCGCCAGCAGCTTGGCCACCCCCGGGACTAGCGGCTTAACCGGGGAGCTGTTTTTT.

This clonotype appeared a few times. CDR3 DNA: TGTGCCGGGGGCAGGGAAGAGACCCAGTACTTC. Translating it yields CAGGREETQYF. This chain links TRBV7-9 with TRBJ2-5, with a weak D call TRBD1 (6 bases). V lost 11 bases to trimming and J lost 3 bases, with 10 bases between them. CDR3 length: 11 amino acids. CDR1 and CDR2 (germline): SEHNR, FQNEAQ (reference sequence).